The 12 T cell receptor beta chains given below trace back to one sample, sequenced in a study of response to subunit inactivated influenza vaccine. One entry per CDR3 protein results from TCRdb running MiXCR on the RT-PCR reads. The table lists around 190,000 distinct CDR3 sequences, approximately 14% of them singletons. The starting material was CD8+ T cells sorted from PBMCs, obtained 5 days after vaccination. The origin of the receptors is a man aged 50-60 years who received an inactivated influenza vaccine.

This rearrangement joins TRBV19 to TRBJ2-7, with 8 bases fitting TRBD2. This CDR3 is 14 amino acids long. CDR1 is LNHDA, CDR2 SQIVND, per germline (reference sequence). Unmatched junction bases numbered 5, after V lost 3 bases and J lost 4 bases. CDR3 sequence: CASSIGGRTYEQYF. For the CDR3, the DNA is TGTGCCAGTAGTATCGGCGGGAGGACTTACGAGCAGTACTTC.

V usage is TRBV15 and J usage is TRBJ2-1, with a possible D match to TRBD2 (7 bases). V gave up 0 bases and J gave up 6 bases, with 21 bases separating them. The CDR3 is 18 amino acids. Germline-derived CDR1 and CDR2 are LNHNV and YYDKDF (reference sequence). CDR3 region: CATSRDRGRAVGGNEQFF. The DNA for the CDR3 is TGTGCCACCAGCAGAGATAGGGGGAGGGCCGTTGGGGGCAATGAGCAGTTCTTC.

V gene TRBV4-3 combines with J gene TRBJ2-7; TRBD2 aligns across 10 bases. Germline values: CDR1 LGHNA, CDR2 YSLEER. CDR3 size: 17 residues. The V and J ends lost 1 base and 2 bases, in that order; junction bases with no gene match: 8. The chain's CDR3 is CASSQGPLAGATYEQYF. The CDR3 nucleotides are TGCGCCAGCAGCCAAGGTCCCCTAGCGGGGGCCACCTACGAGCAGTACTTC.

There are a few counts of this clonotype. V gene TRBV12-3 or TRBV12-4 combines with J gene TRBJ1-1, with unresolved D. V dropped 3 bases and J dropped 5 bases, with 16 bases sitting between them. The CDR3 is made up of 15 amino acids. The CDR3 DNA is TGTGCCAGCAGTTTCGGCCAGTGGGGTTGGACTGAAGCTTTCTTT. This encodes CASSFGQWGWTEAFF.

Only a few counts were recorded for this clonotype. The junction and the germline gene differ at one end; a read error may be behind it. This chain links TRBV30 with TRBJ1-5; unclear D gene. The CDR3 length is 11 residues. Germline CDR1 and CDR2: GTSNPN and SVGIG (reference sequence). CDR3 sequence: CSWVEGQPQHF. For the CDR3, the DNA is TGTTCCTGGGTGGAAGGTCAGCCCCAGCATTTT.

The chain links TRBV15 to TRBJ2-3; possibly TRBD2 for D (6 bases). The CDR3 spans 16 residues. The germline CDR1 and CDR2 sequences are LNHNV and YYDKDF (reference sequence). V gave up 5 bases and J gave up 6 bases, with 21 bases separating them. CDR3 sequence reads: CATSPRETERVDTQYF. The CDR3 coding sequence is TGTGCCACCAGCCCCCGGGAGACGGAGAGGGTTGATACGCAGTATTTT.

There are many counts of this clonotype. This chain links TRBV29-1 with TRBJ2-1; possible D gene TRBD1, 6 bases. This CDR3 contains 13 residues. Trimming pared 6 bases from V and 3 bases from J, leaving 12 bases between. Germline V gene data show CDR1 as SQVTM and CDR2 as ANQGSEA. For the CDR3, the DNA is TGCAGCGTAGAGGACAGCGTCTACAATGAGCAGTTCTTC. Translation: CSVEDSVYNEQFF.

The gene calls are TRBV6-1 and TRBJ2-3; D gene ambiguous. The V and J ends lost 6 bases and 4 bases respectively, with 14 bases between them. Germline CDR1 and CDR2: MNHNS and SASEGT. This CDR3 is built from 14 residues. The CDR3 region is CASSRLMGSDTQYF. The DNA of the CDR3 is TGTGCCAGCAGCCGGCTGATGGGATCAGATACGCAGTATTTT.

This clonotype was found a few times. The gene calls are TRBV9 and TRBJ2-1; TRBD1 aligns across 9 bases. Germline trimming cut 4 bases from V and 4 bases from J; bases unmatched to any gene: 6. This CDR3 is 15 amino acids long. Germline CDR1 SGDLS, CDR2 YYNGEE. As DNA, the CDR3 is TGTGCCAGCAGCACCGCCGGGACAGGGTACAATGAGCAGTTCTTC. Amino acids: CASSTAGTGYNEQFF.

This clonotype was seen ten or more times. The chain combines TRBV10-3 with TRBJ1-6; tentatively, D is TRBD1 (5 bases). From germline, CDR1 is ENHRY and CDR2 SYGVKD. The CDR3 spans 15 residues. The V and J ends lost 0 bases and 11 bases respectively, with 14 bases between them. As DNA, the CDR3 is TGTGCCATCAGTGAGTCGTCCGGGGCTTGGCCACCCCTCCACTTT. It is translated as CAISESSGAWPPLHF.

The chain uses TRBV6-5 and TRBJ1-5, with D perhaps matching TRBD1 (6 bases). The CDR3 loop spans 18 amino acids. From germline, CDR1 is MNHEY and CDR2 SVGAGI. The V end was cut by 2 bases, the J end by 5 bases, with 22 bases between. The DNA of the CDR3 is TGTGCCAGCAGTTACCGCGACAGGTATGGCCATAATCATCAGCCCCAGCATTTT. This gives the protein CASSYRDRYGHNHQPQHF.

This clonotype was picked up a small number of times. The CDR3 DNA is TGCGCCAGCAGCCACGTCGGCGGTCTGAACACTGAAGCTTTCTTT. Translated, it gives CASSHVGGLNTEAFF. The gene calls are TRBV4-1 and TRBJ1-1; the D is unclear. Trimming pared 3 bases from V and 0 bases from J, leaving 11 bases between. CDR1 and CDR2 from the germline V gene are MGHRA and YSYEKL. CDR3 length: 15 residues.